The 4 T cell receptor beta chains below were found in one sample sequenced in a study of a mutant IDH1 vaccine in newly diagnosed glioma. Time point: week 23, last vaccination. Every vaccination contained 300 ug of the mutant IDH1 20-mer peptide and was paired with topical imiquimod. Profiled with immunoSEQ multiplex PCR; TCRdb holds only in-frame clones, not every one. The sample yields 40,000 or so clones, around 76% seen once. Their antigen targets remain unknown. The sequencing used PBMCs, collected from a glioma patient whose treatment included an IDH1 peptide vaccine. These receptors were collected from a man aged 45-65 years with glioma.

The chain employs TRBV19 and TRBJ1-4; D remains unclear. Trimming pared 8 bases from V and 5 bases from J, leaving 6 bases between. Germline V gene sequence: CDR1 LNHDA, CDR2 SQIVND (reference sequence). The CDR3 contains 11 residues. CDR3 DNA: TGTGCCAGTGCCAGGAATGAAAAACTGTTTTTT. Its translation: CASARNEKLFF.

This chain uses TRBV9 with TRBJ2-5; D gene ambiguous. Trimming removed 2 bases at V and 2 bases at J, with 13 bases between. The CDR3 has 15 residues. Germline V lookup: CDR1 SGDLS, CDR2 YYNGEE. In DNA, the CDR3 is TGTGCCAGCAGCGTGCAGCCTCGGCAGCAAGAGACCCAGTACTTC. Amino acids: CASSVQPRQQETQYF.

The chain uses TRBV15 and TRBJ1-2; D call uncertain. V shed 3 bases and J shed 6 bases, with 11 bases lying between them. CDR3 size: 13 residues. Per germline, CDR1 LNHNV and CDR2 YYDKDF (reference sequence). The CDR3 nucleotides read TGTGCCACCAGCAGGGAGGGAGGGAATGGCTACACCTTC. Its translation: CATSREGGNGYTF.

This chain connects TRBV5-4 to TRBJ2-7; weak D call: TRBD1 (6 bases). Trimming stripped 1 base from V and 2 bases from J, with 7 bases between. Germline-derived CDR1 and CDR2 are SGHNT and YYREEE (reference sequence). The CDR3 has 13 residues. The CDR3 region has the DNA TGTGCCAGCAGCTTGCCAGGGGCCTACGAGCAGTACTTC. It codes for CASSLPGAYEQYF.